This T cell receptor beta chain stems from a study of blood T cell repertoires in COVID-19. As for the study in general: COVID-19 samples, acute and convalescent, were from the United States, Italy and Spain. Sample material is recorded as cDNA or gDNA derived from T cells, B-cell-depleted T cells, or PBMCs.

Using immunoSEQ multiplex PCR, the repertoire was profiled, and TCRdb retains in-frame clones only, with some absent. The sample contains approximately 250,000 clones, 84% of which appear only once. The germline gives CDR1 SGHDT, CDR2 YYEEEE. This CDR3 comprises 16 residues. Trimming pared 2 bases from V and 4 bases from J, leaving 18 bases between. The chain has TRBV5-6 and TRBJ1-2, with D maybe TRBD1 (5 bases). The TCR was taken from a man between 40 and 49 years old who had recovered from COVID-19. Specimen: peripheral blood. The CDR3: CASSFTPGAQGYGYTF. CDR3 nucleotides: TGTGCCAGCAGCTTCACCCCTGGGGCGCAAGGCTATGGCTACACCTTC.